The rows below give T cell receptor beta chains drawn from one sample of a study of blood T cell repertoires in COVID-19. Sequencing was performed with immunoSEQ multiplex PCR; in TCRdb, only in-frame clones are kept and a portion is missing. The sample shows some 150,000 clones, around 90% of them seen only once. Sequenced input: peripheral blood. Source of these receptors: a woman older than 75 with acute or convalescent COVID-19. The CDR3 runs from the conserved cysteine through the conserved F or W. The order of the fields is V gene, J gene, D gene, CDR3 protein. A D gene is named only where the DNA matches it firmly.

V: TRBV2; J: TRBJ1-6; D: TRBD1; CDR3: CASSERGGSYSPLHF
V: TRBV18; J: TRBJ2-7; D: TRBD1; CDR3: CASSPGTGGYEQYF
V: TRBV6-2/TRBV6-3; J: TRBJ1-5; D: -; CDR3: CASSSSRGGGNQPQHF
V: TRBV27; J: TRBJ1-6; D: TRBD1; CDR3: CASSLDRANSPLHF
V: TRBV12-3/TRBV12-4; J: TRBJ1-2; D: TRBD1; CDR3: CATGQLYGYTF
V: TRBV5-1; J: TRBJ1-1; D: TRBD1; CDR3: CASSLETGARDTEAFF
V: TRBV5-4; J: TRBJ2-2; D: -; CDR3: CASSSGLVGGELFF
V: TRBV30; J: TRBJ1-1; D: TRBD1; CDR3: CASGQGTNTEAFF
V: TRBV11-3; J: TRBJ1-1; D: TRBD1; CDR3: CASSSGQGQNTEAFF
V: TRBV18; J: TRBJ1-4; D: TRBD1; CDR3: CASSRGQGKANEKLFF
V: TRBV7-2; J: TRBJ1-6; D: -; CDR3: CASSQIAAPLHF
V: TRBV19; J: TRBJ1-1; D: -; CDR3: CATTGGLNTEAFF
V: TRBV30; J: TRBJ1-2; D: -; CDR3: CAWFRGSGYTF
V: TRBV30; J: TRBJ1-6; D: TRBD1; CDR3: CAWSVSGTGYSPLHF
V: TRBV7-2; J: TRBJ2-3; D: -; CDR3: CASSPATGLTDTQYF
V: TRBV27; J: TRBJ1-5; D: -; CDR3: CASSLSFGEGQPQHF
V: TRBV2; J: TRBJ2-7; D: -; CDR3: CASSEPTGENEQYF
V: TRBV29-1; J: TRBJ2-1; D: TRBD1; CDR3: CSGGQGAISYNEQFF
V: TRBV5-6; J: TRBJ1-3; D: -; CDR3: CASSLVGVTGNTIYF
V: TRBV6-2/TRBV6-3; J: TRBJ1-2; D: -; CDR3: CASSYGTSNGYTF
V: TRBV27; J: TRBJ2-1; D: -; CDR3: CASRFRGVTGYNEQFF
V: TRBV27; J: TRBJ2-1; D: -; CDR3: CASSPYGGRFNEQFF
V: TRBV2; J: TRBJ2-5; D: TRBD1; CDR3: CASSERGATQGVKETQYF
V: TRBV7-2; J: TRBJ2-1; D: TRBD2; CDR3: CASSLGLAGSGDEQFF
V: TRBV25-1; J: TRBJ2-7; D: TRBD1; CDR3: CASSDRTGVPASYEQYF
V: TRBV4-1; J: TRBJ2-7; D: TRBD1; CDR3: CASSPGQGRSYEQYF
V: TRBV9; J: TRBJ1-2; D: TRBD1; CDR3: CASSVEGQGLDGYTF
V: TRBV5-4; J: TRBJ2-5; D: TRBD2; CDR3: CASSRGGQGQETQYF
V: TRBV9; J: TRBJ1-6; D: TRBD1; CDR3: CASSATGDNSPLHF
V: TRBV5-1; J: TRBJ2-1; D: -; CDR3: CASSLDGSSYNEQFF
V: TRBV3-1/TRBV3-2; J: TRBJ2-5; D: TRBD2; CDR3: CASSSGTSVTQYF
V: TRBV5-1; J: TRBJ1-1; D: TRBD1; CDR3: CASSWTGDMNTEAFF
V: TRBV4-3; J: TRBJ1-5; D: -; CDR3: CASSWGQDSNQPQHF
V: TRBV5-5; J: TRBJ1-6; D: TRBD1; CDR3: CASSLVTGGNSPLHF
V: TRBV6-7; J: TRBJ1-2; D: TRBD1; CDR3: CASTLPGQGARGYTF
V: TRBV6-5; J: TRBJ2-7; D: TRBD1; CDR3: CASTMDRGVNEQYF
V: TRBV2; J: TRBJ1-2; D: TRBD1; CDR3: CASKSGTGGGGGYTF
V: TRBV5-8; J: TRBJ2-5; D: -; CDR3: CASSQKERETQYF
V: TRBV3-1/TRBV3-2; J: TRBJ2-6; D: TRBD1; CDR3: CASSQFPGQVLAGANVLTF